Sequencing of this TCR beta chain was carried out in a study of CD8 T cells in ankylosing spondylitis listed by TCRdb under 2017. Notes on the research overall: To find TCR variants linked to disease, the study profiled T cell receptor beta repertoires in ankylosing spondylitis patients and healthy donors. In total, the full study cohort was made up of roughly 100 healthy donors and about two dozen ankylosing spondylitis patients. Peripheral blood was sampled, and synovial fluid was additionally collected from ankylosing spondylitis patients.

From the cysteine up to the phenylalanine, the CDR3 has a length of 11 residues. The entry retains the CDR3 DNA only, 33 bases that are in frame from base 1. From the germline V gene (reference sequence), CDR1 is DFQATT and CDR2 is SNEGSKA. Trimming at the junction amounts to 7 bases on V and 5 bases on J, and the germline ends lie 11 bases apart. Broader findings and caveats from the paper: Blood from ankylosing spondylitis patients appeared to be characterized by a TCR beta motif made up of under ten highly homologous amino acid variants. The disease-linked clones were reported as significantly enriched in matched synovial fluid samples from ankylosing spondylitis patients. Some TCR beta motif variants had previously been reported in synovial fluid and blood of reactive arthritis patients, which suggested common disease-initiation mechanisms. In peripheral blood, the disease-linked clones were found at relatively low frequencies and had a CD8+ phenotype.

As regards this clonotype: Its antigen is currently not known. No quality values exist for individual bases; no much larger clone is one base distant.

The run used an Illumina HiSeq 2500. Quantitative 5'-RACE with molecular barcodes was the method used to prepare the TCR beta libraries. On the authors' methods: Disease-linked TCR variants were identified with a new computational method built on a probabilistic model of VDJ rearrangement. In-frame beta chains were kept once TCRdb had trimmed the public reads at Q25 with fastp and called clones with MiXCR. For every CDR3 protein sequence, its rows merge into one entry that carries the most common genes and DNA. These V and J calls originate from TCRdb's pipeline instead of the authors' own analysis. A total of 150,000 to 200,000 distinct CDR3 sequences appear in this sample, 11% of them only once. The ten most abundant clones make up 25% to 30% of the sample.

The TCR comes from a male donor with ankylosing spondylitis or in good health (not recorded which). The chain links TRBV20-1 with TRBJ1-1, with an unclear D gene assignment. Material for sequencing was blood, either unsorted or a sorted T cell fraction (not recorded which). CDR3 region: CSGREDTEAFF. The DNA is as follows: TGCAGTGGTCGGGAGGATACTGAAGCTTTCTTT.